This T cell receptor beta chain was profiled in a study of cytomegalovirus exposure and HLA in healthy donors. The PCR made use of 60 Vbeta and 13 Jbeta primers. Assay used: immunoSEQ multiplex PCR; TCRdb lists only in-frame clones, some missing. The table shows 100,000 to 150,000 clones, with just over 70% occurring only once. This CDR3 has 14 amino acids. The V and J ends lost 5 bases and 8 bases respectively, with 15 bases between them. The germline V gene encodes CDR1 MNHEY and CDR2 SMNVEV (reference sequence). Notes on the study in general: Later examination showed HLA-associated TCR beta chains had greater clonal expansion than equally common others. Follow-up analysis later connected one missense variant in DCLRE1C with trimming of TCR beta V- and J-genes. Several of the most significant clusters appeared linked to common viral pathogens, based on a later analysis.

Regarding this clone: The antigen is unknown.

Sequences were obtained from PBMCs. The clonotype comes from a woman aged 60-70 years in good health and CMV-seropositive. The chain employs TRBV27 and TRBJ1-4; D is uncertain. CDR3 in DNA: TGTGCCAGCAGTCCCGGACTGGGTGGAGAAAAACTGTTTTTT. It yields the protein CASSPGLGGEKLFF.